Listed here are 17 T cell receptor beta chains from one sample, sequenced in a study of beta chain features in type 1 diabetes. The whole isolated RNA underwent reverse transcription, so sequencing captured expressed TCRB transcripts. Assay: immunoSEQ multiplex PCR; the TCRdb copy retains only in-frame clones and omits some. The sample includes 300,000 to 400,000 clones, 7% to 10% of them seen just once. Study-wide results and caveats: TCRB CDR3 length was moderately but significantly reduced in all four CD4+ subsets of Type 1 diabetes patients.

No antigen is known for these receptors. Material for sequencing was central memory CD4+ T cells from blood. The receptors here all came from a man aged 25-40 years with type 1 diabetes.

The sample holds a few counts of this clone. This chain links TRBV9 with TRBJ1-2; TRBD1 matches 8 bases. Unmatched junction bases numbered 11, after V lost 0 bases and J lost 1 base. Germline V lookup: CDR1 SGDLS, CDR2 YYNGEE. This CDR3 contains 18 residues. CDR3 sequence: CASSVAPRPGGSNYGYTF. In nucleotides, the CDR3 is TGTGCCAGCAGCGTAGCACCCAGGCCAGGGGGCAGTAACTATGGCTACACCTTC.

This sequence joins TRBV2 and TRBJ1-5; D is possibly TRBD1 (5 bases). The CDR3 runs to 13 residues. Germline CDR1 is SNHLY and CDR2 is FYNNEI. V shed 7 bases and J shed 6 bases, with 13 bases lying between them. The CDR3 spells CASNGRAPQPQHF. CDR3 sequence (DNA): TGTGCCAGCAATGGCAGGGCGCCTCAGCCCCAGCATTTT.

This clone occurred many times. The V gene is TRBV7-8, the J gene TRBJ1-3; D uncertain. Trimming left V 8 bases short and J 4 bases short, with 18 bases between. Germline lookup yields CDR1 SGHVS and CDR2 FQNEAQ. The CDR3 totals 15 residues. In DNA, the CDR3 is TGTGCCAGCGGCCCCCCAAGGACGGCCGGAAACACCATATATTTT. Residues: CASGPPRTAGNTIYF.

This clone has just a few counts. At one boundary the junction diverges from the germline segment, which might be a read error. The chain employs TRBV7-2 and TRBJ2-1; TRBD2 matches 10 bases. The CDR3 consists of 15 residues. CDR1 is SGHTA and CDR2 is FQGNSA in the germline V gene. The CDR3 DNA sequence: TGTGCCAGCAGTTTAGCGGGGGGCTACAACTATGAGCAGTTCTTC. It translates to CASSLAGGYNYEQFF.

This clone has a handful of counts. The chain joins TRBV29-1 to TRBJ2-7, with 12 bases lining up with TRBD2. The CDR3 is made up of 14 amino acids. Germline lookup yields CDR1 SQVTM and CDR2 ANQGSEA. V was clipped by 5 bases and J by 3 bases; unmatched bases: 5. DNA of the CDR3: TGCAGCGTTACTCCGGGACTAGCGGGCTACGAGCAGTACTTC. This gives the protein CSVTPGLAGYEQYF.

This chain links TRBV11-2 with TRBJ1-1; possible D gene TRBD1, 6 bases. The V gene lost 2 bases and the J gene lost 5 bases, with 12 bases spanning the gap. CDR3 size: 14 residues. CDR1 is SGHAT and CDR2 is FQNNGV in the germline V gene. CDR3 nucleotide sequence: TGTGCCAGCAGCTTAAACAGGGAGAGGACTGAAGCTTTCTTT. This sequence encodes CASSLNRERTEAFF.

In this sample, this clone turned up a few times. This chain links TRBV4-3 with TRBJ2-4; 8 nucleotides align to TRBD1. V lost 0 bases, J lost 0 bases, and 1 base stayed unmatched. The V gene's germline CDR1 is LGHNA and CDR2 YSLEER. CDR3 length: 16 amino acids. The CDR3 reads CASSQDTGGAKNIQYF. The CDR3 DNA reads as TGCGCCAGCAGCCAAGACACAGGGGGAGCCAAAAACATTCAGTACTTC.

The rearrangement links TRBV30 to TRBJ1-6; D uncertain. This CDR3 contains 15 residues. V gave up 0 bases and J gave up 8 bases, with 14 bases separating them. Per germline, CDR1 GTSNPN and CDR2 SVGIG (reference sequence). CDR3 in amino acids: CAWSVLWRKDSPLHF. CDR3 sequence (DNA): TGTGCCTGGAGTGTATTGTGGCGTAAGGATTCACCCCTCCACTTT.

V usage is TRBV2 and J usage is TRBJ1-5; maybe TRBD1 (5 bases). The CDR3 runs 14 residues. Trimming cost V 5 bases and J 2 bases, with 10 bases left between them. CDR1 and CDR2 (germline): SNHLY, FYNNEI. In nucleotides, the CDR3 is TGTGCCAGCAGTTCCGGAGGGGGCAATCAGCCCCAGCATTTT. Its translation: CASSSGGGNQPQHF.

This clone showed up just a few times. CDR3 bases: TGTGCCAGCTCACCTTCGAGACTAGCGGGATCCACTAGCACAGATACGCAGTATTTT. It specifies CASSPSRLAGSTSTDTQYF. The chain joins TRBV18 to TRBJ2-3, with 11 bases aligning to TRBD2. There are 19 residues in the CDR3. V was clipped by 3 bases and J by 0 bases; unmatched bases: 11. CDR1 and CDR2 (germline): KGHSH, LQKENI.

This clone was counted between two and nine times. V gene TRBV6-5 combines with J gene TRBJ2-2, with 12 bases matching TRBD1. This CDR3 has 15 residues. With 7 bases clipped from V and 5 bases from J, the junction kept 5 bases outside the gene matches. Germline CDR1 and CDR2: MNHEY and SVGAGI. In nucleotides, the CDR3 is TGTGCCAGCACCCAGGGACAGGGGGCGACCGGGGAGCTGTTTTTT. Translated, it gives CASTQGQGATGELFF.

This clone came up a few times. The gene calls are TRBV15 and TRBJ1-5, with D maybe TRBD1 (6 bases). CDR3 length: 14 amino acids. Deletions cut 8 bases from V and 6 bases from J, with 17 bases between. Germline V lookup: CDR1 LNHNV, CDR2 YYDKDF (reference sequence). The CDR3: CATAEGGGGQPQHF. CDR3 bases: TGTGCCACCGCCGAGGGGGGCGGCGGTCAGCCCCAGCATTTT.

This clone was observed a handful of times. CDR3 amino acids: CASSPVGTTEAFF. CDR3 nucleotides: TGTGCCAGCTCACCAGTCGGGACCACTGAAGCTTTCTTT. The chain links TRBV18 to TRBJ1-1; TRBD1 might be the D (5 bases). This CDR3 spans 13 amino acids. CDR1 is KGHSH, CDR2 LQKENI, per germline. Trimming cost V 2 bases and J 4 bases, with 8 bases left between them.

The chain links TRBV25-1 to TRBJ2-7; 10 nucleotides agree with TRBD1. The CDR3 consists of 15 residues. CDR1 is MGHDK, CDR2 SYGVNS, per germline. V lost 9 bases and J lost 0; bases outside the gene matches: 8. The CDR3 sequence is CASARDRGSSYEQYF. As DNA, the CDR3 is TGTGCCAGTGCCCGGGACAGGGGCTCCTCCTACGAGCAGTACTTC.

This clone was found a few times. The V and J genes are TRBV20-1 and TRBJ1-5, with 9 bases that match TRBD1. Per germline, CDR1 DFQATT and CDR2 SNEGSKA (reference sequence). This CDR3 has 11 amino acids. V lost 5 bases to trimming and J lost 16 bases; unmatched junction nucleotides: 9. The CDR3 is CSALTGTGQHF. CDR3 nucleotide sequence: TGCAGTGCTTTAACCGGGACAGGGCAACATTTT.

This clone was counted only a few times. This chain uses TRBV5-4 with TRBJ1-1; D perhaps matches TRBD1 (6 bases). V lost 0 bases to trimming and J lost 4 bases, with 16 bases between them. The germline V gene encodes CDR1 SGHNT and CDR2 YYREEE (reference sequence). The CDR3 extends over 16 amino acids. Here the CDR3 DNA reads TGTGCCAGCAGCTTGGCCCCGGGAGGGGGGACCACTGAAGCTTTCTTT. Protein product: CASSLAPGGGTTEAFF.

CDR3 coding DNA: TGCGCCAGCAGCACCGGGACTCAACACAATGAGCAGTTCTTC. Translation gives CASSTGTQHNEQFF. The gene calls are TRBV5-1 and TRBJ2-1; a possible D gene is TRBD2 (6 bases). The CDR3 is 14 residues long. V was pared by 4 bases and J by 5 bases, with 13 bases between. Germline values: CDR1 SGHRS, CDR2 YFSETQ. Full variable domain (missing parts from reference TRBV5-1 and TRBJ2-1): KAGVTQTPRYLIKTRGQQVTLSCSPISGHRSVSWYQQTPGQGLQFLFEYFSETQRNKGNFPGRFSGRQFSNSRSEMNVSTLELGDSALYLCASSTGTQHNEQFFGPGTRLTVL.